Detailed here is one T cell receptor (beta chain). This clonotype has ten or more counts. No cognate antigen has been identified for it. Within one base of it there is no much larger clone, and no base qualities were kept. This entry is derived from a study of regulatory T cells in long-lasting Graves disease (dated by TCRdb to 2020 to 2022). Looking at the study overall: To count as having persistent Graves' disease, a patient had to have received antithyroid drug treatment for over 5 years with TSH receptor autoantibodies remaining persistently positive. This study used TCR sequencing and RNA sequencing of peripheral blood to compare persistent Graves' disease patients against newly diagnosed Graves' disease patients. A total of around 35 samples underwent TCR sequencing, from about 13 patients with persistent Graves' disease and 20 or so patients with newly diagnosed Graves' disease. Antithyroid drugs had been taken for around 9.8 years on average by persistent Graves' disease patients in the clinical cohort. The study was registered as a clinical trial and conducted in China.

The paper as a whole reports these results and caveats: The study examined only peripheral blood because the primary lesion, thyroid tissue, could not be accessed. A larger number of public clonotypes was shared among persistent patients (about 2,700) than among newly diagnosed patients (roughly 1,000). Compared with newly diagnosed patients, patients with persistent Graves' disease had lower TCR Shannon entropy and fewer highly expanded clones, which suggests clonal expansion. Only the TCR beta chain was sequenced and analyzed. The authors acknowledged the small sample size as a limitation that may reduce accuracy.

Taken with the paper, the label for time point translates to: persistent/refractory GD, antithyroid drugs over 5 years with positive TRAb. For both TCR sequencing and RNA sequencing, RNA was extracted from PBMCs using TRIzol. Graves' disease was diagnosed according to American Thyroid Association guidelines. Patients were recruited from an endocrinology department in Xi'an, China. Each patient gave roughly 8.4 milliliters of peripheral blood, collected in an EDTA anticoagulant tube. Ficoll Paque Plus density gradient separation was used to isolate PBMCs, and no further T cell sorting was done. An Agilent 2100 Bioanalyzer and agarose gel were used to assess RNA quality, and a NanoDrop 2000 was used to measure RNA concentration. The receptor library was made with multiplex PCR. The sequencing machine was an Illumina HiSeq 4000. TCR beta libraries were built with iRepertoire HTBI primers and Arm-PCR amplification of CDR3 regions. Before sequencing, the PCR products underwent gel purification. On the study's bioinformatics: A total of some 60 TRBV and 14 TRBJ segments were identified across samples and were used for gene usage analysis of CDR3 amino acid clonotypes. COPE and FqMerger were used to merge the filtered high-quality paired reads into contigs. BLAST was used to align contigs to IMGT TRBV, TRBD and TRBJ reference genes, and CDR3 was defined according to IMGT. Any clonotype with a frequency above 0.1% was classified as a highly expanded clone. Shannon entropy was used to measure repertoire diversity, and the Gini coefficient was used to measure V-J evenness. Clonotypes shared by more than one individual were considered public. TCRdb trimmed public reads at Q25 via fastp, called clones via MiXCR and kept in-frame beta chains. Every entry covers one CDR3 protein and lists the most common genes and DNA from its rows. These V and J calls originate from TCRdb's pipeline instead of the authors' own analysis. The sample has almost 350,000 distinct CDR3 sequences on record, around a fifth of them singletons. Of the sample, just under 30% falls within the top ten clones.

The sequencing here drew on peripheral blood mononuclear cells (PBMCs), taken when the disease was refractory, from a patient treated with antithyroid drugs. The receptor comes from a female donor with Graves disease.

The DNA is as follows: TGTGCCAGCAGCTCCGGGACAGCTAGGGAGACCCAGTACTTC. Its protein product is CASSSGTARETQYF. Recombination connected TRBV7-2 to TRBJ2-5, with 7 bases in between that match TRBD1. Reading from cysteine to phenylalanine, the CDR3 counts 14 amino acids. CDR3 DNA is the only sequence kept; it has 42 bases, read in frame from the first base. The germline V gene supplies CDR1 SGHTA and CDR2 FQGNSA. From V the trimming removes 4 bases and from J it removes 5 bases, while the gene matches leave 7 bases of the junction unaccounted for.